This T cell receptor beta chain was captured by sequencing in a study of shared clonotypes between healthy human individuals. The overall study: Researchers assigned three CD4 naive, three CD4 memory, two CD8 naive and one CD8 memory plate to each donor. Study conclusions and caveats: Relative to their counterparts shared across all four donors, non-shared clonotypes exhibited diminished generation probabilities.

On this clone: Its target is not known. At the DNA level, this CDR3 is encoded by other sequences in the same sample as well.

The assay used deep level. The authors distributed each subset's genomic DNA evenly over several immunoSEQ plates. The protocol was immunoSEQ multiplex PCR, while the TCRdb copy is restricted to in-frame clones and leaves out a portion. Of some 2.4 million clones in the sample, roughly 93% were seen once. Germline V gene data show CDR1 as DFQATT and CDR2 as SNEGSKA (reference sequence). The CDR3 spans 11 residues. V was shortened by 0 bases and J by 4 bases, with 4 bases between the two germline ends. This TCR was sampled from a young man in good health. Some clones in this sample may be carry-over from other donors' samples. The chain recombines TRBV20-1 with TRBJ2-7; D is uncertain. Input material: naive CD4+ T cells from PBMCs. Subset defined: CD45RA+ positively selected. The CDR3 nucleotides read TGCAGTGCTAGAGACGGTTACGAGCAGTACTTC. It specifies CSARDGYEQYF.